Listed below are T cell receptor beta chains from one sample, sequenced in a study of blood T cell repertoires in COVID-19. The repertoire was sequenced with immunoSEQ multiplex PCR; TCRdb's copy has only in-frame clones and lacks some. The sample has tens of thousands of clones, around four fifths seen once; the top ten hold under 15%. Sample: peripheral blood. These receptors were collected from a man aged 55 to 69 with COVID-19, enrolled during active disease. CDR3s include the opening cysteine and the closing phenylalanine or tryptophan. A D gene is named only where the DNA matches it firmly. The size of a clone is reported for some rows only, either as once, few or many, or as a class for expanded clones.

v_gene: TRBV30; d_gene: NA; j_gene: TRBJ1-1; abundance: NA; CDR3aa: CAWSVSGYTEAFF; CDR3nt: TGTGCCTGGAGTGTATCAGGGTACACTGAAGCTTTCTTT
v_gene: TRBV7-3; d_gene: TRBD1; j_gene: TRBJ2-2; abundance: NA; CDR3aa: CASSAPGQGAGELFF; CDR3nt: TGTGCCAGCAGCGCCCCGGGACAGGGGGCCGGGGAGCTGTTTTTT
v_gene: TRBV2; d_gene: NA; j_gene: TRBJ1-5; abundance: once; CDR3aa: CASNRGASNQPQHF; CDR3nt: TGTGCCAGCAATCGGGGGGCGAGCAATCAGCCCCAGCATTTT
v_gene: TRBV7-3; d_gene: NA; j_gene: TRBJ2-3; abundance: NA; CDR3aa: CASSAGDTQYF; CDR3nt: TGTGCCAGCAGCGCCGGAGATACGCAGTATTTT
v_gene: TRBV28; d_gene: NA; j_gene: TRBJ2-7; abundance: NA; CDR3aa: CASKGRYEQYF; CDR3nt: TGTGCCAGCAAGGGGAGGTACGAGCAGTACTTC
v_gene: TRBV7-2; d_gene: NA; j_gene: TRBJ1-2; abundance: NA; CDR3aa: CASSAGTFGYTF; CDR3nt: TGTGCCAGCAGCGCCGGGACTTTCGGCTACACCTTC
v_gene: TRBV5-6; d_gene: NA; j_gene: TRBJ2-2; abundance: NA; CDR3aa: CASSLVQNTGELFF; CDR3nt: TGTGCCAGCAGCTTGGTTCAGAACACCGGGGAGCTGTTTTTT
v_gene: TRBV7-9; d_gene: TRBD2; j_gene: TRBJ2-1; abundance: many; CDR3aa: CASSLRLAGGDEQFF; CDR3nt: TGTGCCAGCAGCTTAAGACTAGCAGGTGGGGATGAGCAGTTCTTC
v_gene: TRBV5-1; d_gene: TRBD1; j_gene: TRBJ2-5; abundance: NA; CDR3aa: CASSFNTGGSETQYF; CDR3nt: TGCGCCAGCAGCTTTAATACAGGGGGCTCGGAGACCCAGTACTTC
v_gene: TRBV19; d_gene: NA; j_gene: TRBJ1-5; abundance: NA; CDR3aa: CASGGTGSNQPQHF; CDR3nt: TGTGCCAGTGGCGGGACGGGAAGCAATCAGCCCCAGCATTTT
v_gene: TRBV5-1; d_gene: NA; j_gene: TRBJ1-2; abundance: NA; CDR3aa: CASSLTGGGRFYTF; CDR3nt: TGCGCCAGCAGCTTGACAGGTGGAGGGCGTTTCTACACCTTC
v_gene: TRBV11-1; d_gene: NA; j_gene: TRBJ1-2; abundance: NA; CDR3aa: CASSFGAVGGGYTF; CDR3nt: TGTGCCAGCAGCTTTGGAGCTGTGGGTGGTGGCTACACCTTC
v_gene: TRBV18; d_gene: TRBD1; j_gene: TRBJ1-1; abundance: NA; CDR3aa: CASQGTENTEAFF; CDR3nt: TGTGCCAGCCAAGGGACAGAGAACACTGAAGCTTTCTTT
v_gene: TRBV5-6; d_gene: TRBD1; j_gene: TRBJ1-5; abundance: NA; CDR3aa: CASSFGQGDQPQHF; CDR3nt: TGTGCCAGCAGCTTCGGACAGGGAGATCAGCCCCAGCATTTT
v_gene: TRBV7-9; d_gene: NA; j_gene: TRBJ1-1; abundance: NA; CDR3aa: CASSSGGGTAEAFF; CDR3nt: TGTGCCAGCAGCTCAGGAGGAGGTACTGCTGAAGCTTTCTTT
v_gene: TRBV2; d_gene: NA; j_gene: TRBJ2-2; abundance: NA; CDR3aa: CASSETTTGELFF; CDR3nt: TGTGCCAGCAGTGAAACTACCACCGGGGAGCTGTTTTTT
v_gene: TRBV27; d_gene: TRBD1; j_gene: TRBJ2-5; abundance: NA; CDR3aa: CASSTTGRETQYF; CDR3nt: TGTGCCAGCAGTACGACAGGGAGAGAGACCCAGTACTTC
v_gene: TRBV20-1; d_gene: NA; j_gene: TRBJ1-4; abundance: once; CDR3aa: CSARGDTKLFF; CDR3nt: TGCAGTGCTAGGGGAGACACGAAACTGTTTTTT
v_gene: TRBV7-9; d_gene: NA; j_gene: TRBJ2-3; abundance: few; CDR3aa: CASSLVPRHLSDTQYF; CDR3nt: TGTGCCAGCAGCTTAGTGCCGCGGCACCTGTCGGATACGCAGTATTTT
v_gene: TRBV18; d_gene: TRBD2; j_gene: TRBJ2-1; abundance: NA; CDR3aa: CASSPGLAGVLNEQFF; CDR3nt: TGTGCCAGCTCACCCGGACTAGCGGGGGTCCTCAATGAGCAGTTCTTC
v_gene: TRBV5-4; d_gene: NA; j_gene: TRBJ1-1; abundance: few; CDR3aa: CASSPPAGRGDTEAFF; CDR3nt: TGTGCCAGCAGCCCACCCGCCGGCAGGGGAGACACTGAAGCTTTCTTT
v_gene: TRBV7-3; d_gene: TRBD1; j_gene: TRBJ2-5; abundance: NA; CDR3aa: CASSPGTEGTQYF; CDR3nt: TGTGCCAGCAGTCCCGGGACAGAGGGGACCCAGTACTTC
v_gene: TRBV5-1; d_gene: NA; j_gene: TRBJ1-1; abundance: once; CDR3aa: CASSWQGGTEAFF; CDR3nt: TGCGCCAGCAGCTGGCAGGGTGGCACTGAAGCTTTCTTT
v_gene: TRBV15; d_gene: NA; j_gene: TRBJ2-7; abundance: NA; CDR3aa: CATSRDRGEYEQYF; CDR3nt: TGTGCCACCAGCAGAGATCGGGGAGAATACGAGCAGTACTTC
v_gene: TRBV3-1/TRBV3-2; d_gene: NA; j_gene: TRBJ1-1; abundance: NA; CDR3aa: CASSHYILSEAFF; CDR3nt: TGTGCCAGCAGCCATTATATACTAAGTGAAGCTTTCTTT
v_gene: TRBV11-2; d_gene: NA; j_gene: TRBJ2-7; abundance: NA; CDR3aa: CASSHPGGRSYEQYF; CDR3nt: TGTGCCAGCAGCCACCCCGGGGGTAGGTCCTACGAGCAGTACTTC
v_gene: TRBV3-1/TRBV3-2; d_gene: TRBD2; j_gene: TRBJ2-1; abundance: NA; CDR3aa: CASSQVFRTSGSSYNEQFF; CDR3nt: TGTGCCAGCAGCCAAGTGTTTCGGACTAGCGGGAGCTCCTACAATGAGCAGTTCTTC
v_gene: TRBV5-1; d_gene: TRBD1; j_gene: TRBJ1-4; abundance: NA; CDR3aa: CASSGQGASNEKLFF; CDR3nt: TGCGCCAGCAGCGGACAGGGGGCAAGTAATGAAAAACTGTTTTTT
v_gene: TRBV25-1; d_gene: TRBD1; j_gene: TRBJ2-7; abundance: NA; CDR3aa: CASSESDRGFHEQYF; CDR3nt: TGTGCCAGCAGTGAATCTGACAGGGGGTTCCACGAGCAGTACTTC
v_gene: TRBV9; d_gene: NA; j_gene: TRBJ2-1; abundance: NA; CDR3aa: CASSVGRNTYNEQFF; CDR3nt: TGTGCCAGCAGCGTAGGCCGCAACACCTACAATGAGCAGTTCTTC
v_gene: TRBV11-2; d_gene: NA; j_gene: TRBJ1-6; abundance: NA; CDR3aa: CASSSSVGSAGGNSPLHF; CDR3nt: TGTGCCAGCAGCTCCTCGGTGGGGTCGGCGGGCGGTAATTCACCCCTCCACTTT
v_gene: TRBV28; d_gene: TRBD1; j_gene: TRBJ2-6; abundance: NA; CDR3aa: CASSGTGGLSGANVLTF; CDR3nt: TGTGCCAGCAGTGGGACAGGGGGCCTCTCTGGGGCCAACGTCCTGACTTTC
v_gene: TRBV7-9; d_gene: NA; j_gene: TRBJ2-5; abundance: NA; CDR3aa: CASSLGGKETQYF; CDR3nt: TGTGCCAGCAGCTTAGGCGGGAAGGAGACCCAGTACTTC
v_gene: TRBV10-3; d_gene: TRBD1; j_gene: TRBJ2-7; abundance: NA; CDR3aa: CAISETGTGAANGEQYF; CDR3nt: TGTGCCATCAGTGAGACCGGGACAGGGGCCGCTAACGGCGAGCAGTACTTC
v_gene: TRBV7-9; d_gene: NA; j_gene: TRBJ2-7; abundance: NA; CDR3aa: CASSLPGSYEQYF; CDR3nt: TGTGCCAGCAGCTTACCGGGGTCCTACGAGCAGTACTTC
v_gene: TRBV5-4; d_gene: TRBD2; j_gene: TRBJ2-5; abundance: NA; CDR3aa: CASSLGKLAGVQETQYF; CDR3nt: TGTGCCAGCAGCTTGGGCAAGCTAGCGGGAGTACAAGAGACCCAGTACTTC
v_gene: TRBV5-4; d_gene: TRBD1; j_gene: TRBJ1-2; abundance: NA; CDR3aa: CASSVTPDRAQPF; CDR3nt: TGTGCCAGCAGCGTAACACCAGACAGGGCACAACCCTTC
v_gene: TRBV5-1; d_gene: TRBD1; j_gene: TRBJ2-5; abundance: few; CDR3aa: CASSDDREQETQYF; CDR3nt: TGCGCCAGCAGCGACGACAGGGAACAAGAGACCCAGTACTTC
v_gene: TRBV6-5; d_gene: TRBD1; j_gene: TRBJ1-2; abundance: NA; CDR3aa: CASSLGQGVGGYTF; CDR3nt: TGTGCCAGCAGTTTAGGACAGGGGGTTGGTGGCTACACCTTC
v_gene: TRBV30; d_gene: TRBD2; j_gene: TRBJ2-2; abundance: NA; CDR3aa: CAWSVRLAGHLYTGELFF; CDR3nt: TGTGCCTGGAGTGTTAGACTAGCGGGACACCTGTACACCGGGGAGCTGTTTTTT
v_gene: TRBV7-9; d_gene: TRBD2; j_gene: TRBJ2-1; abundance: NA; CDR3aa: CASSHGGARNHEQFF; CDR3nt: TGTGCCAGCAGCCACGGGGGGGCCCGTAACCATGAGCAGTTCTTC
v_gene: TRBV27; d_gene: TRBD1; j_gene: TRBJ1-5; abundance: many; CDR3aa: CASSFLQGHDQPQHF; CDR3nt: TGTGCCAGCAGTTTTTTACAGGGGCACGATCAGCCCCAGCATTTT
v_gene: TRBV21-1; d_gene: NA; j_gene: TRBJ2-7; abundance: NA; CDR3aa: CASSKPGQGTSYEQYF; CDR3nt: TGTGCCAGCAGCAAACCGGGACAGGGGACTTCCTACGAGCAGTACTTC
v_gene: TRBV7-3; d_gene: NA; j_gene: TRBJ1-5; abundance: many; CDR3aa: CASSSERSGPQHF; CDR3nt: TGTGCCAGCAGCTCCGAGAGGTCGGGGCCCCAGCATTTT
v_gene: TRBV5-4; d_gene: TRBD1; j_gene: TRBJ1-1; abundance: NA; CDR3aa: CASSTDRGTEAFF; CDR3nt: TGTGCCAGCAGCACGGACAGGGGGACTGAAGCTTTCTTT
v_gene: TRBV29-1; d_gene: NA; j_gene: TRBJ2-1; abundance: NA; CDR3aa: CSVEGWENEQFF; CDR3nt: TGCAGCGTTGAAGGATGGGAGAATGAGCAGTTCTTC
v_gene: TRBV25-1; d_gene: TRBD2; j_gene: TRBJ2-1; abundance: NA; CDR3aa: CASSRGSGHEQFF; CDR3nt: TGTGCCAGCAGCCGCGGGAGTGGTCATGAGCAGTTCTTC
v_gene: TRBV7-2; d_gene: TRBD1; j_gene: TRBJ2-1; abundance: NA; CDR3aa: CASSWDRNNEQFF; CDR3nt: TGTGCCAGCAGCTGGGACAGGAACAATGAGCAGTTCTTC
v_gene: TRBV9; d_gene: TRBD2; j_gene: TRBJ2-7; abundance: few; CDR3aa: CASSVAGGSQYEQYF; CDR3nt: TGTGCCAGCAGCGTAGCTGGCGGGAGCCAGTACGAGCAGTACTTC
v_gene: TRBV18; d_gene: TRBD1; j_gene: TRBJ2-7; abundance: NA; CDR3aa: CASSRDRGRGEQYF; CDR3nt: TGTGCCAGCTCACGGGACAGGGGGCGCGGAGAGCAGTACTTC
v_gene: TRBV5-6; d_gene: TRBD1; j_gene: TRBJ1-2; abundance: NA; CDR3aa: CASSPEGFKGAGGYTF; CDR3nt: TGTGCCAGCAGCCCGGAGGGTTTTAAGGGGGCGGGTGGCTACACCTTC
v_gene: TRBV5-1; d_gene: NA; j_gene: TRBJ1-5; abundance: NA; CDR3aa: CASSLYAGSNQPQHF; CDR3nt: TGCGCCAGCAGCTTGTATGCAGGTAGCAATCAGCCCCAGCATTTT
v_gene: TRBV6-5; d_gene: NA; j_gene: TRBJ1-2; abundance: once; CDR3aa: CASGSGLGYTF; CDR3nt: TGTGCCAGCGGGTCAGGGCTGGGCTACACCTTC